Listed below are T cell receptor beta chains from one sample, sequenced in a study of beta chain features in type 1 diabetes. The method was immunoSEQ multiplex PCR; TCRdb's version includes in-frame clones alone and lacks a portion of them. This sample has about 360,000 clones, with roughly 12% found just once. Sequencing was carried out using naive CD4+ T cells from blood. These receptors were obtained from a man younger than 35 in good health. CDR3s include the opening cysteine and the closing phenylalanine or tryptophan. D genes are given only for firm matches. Expanded clones are given a class, and other clones once, few, many or no size at all.

TRBD2	TRBJ2-7	NA	TRBV7-2	CASSGRTGLAGYEQYF	TGTGCCAGCAGCGGCCGAACGGGACTAGCGGGATACGAGCAGTACTTC
NA	TRBJ1-3	NA	TRBV6-5	CASTQGNTIYF	TGTGCCAGCACACAAGGAAACACCATATATTTT
TRBD1	TRBJ1-3	NA	TRBV25-1	CASSGTGTGNTIYF	TGTGCCAGCAGTGGGACAGGGACTGGAAACACCATATATTTT
TRBD1	TRBJ2-7	few	TRBV7-3	CASSSTRGPYEQYF	TGTGCCAGCAGCAGCACCAGGGGGCCCTACGAGCAGTACTTC
TRBD2	TRBJ2-7	NA	TRBV5-1	CASSASGRTREQYF	TGCGCCAGCAGCGCTAGCGGGAGGACGAGGGAGCAGTACTTC
NA	TRBJ2-2	NA	TRBV9	CASSVAPLTGELFF	TGTGCCAGCAGCGTAGCCCCCCTCACCGGGGAGCTGTTTTTT
NA	TRBJ1-2	NA	TRBV7-9	CASSFRGGGGYTF	TGTGCCAGCAGCTTCAGAGGGGGGGGTGGCTACACCTTC
NA	TRBJ2-1	NA	TRBV4-2	CASSQQTVRGGEQFF	TGTGCCAGCAGCCAACAAACGGTGCGGGGCGGAGAGCAGTTCTTC
TRBD1	TRBJ1-2	few	TRBV7-7	CASSSGTGGVYGYTF	TGTGCTAGCAGCTCCGGGACAGGGGGCGTTTATGGCTACACCTTC
TRBD2	TRBJ2-1	few	TRBV2	CASSERGAQEDEQFF	TGTGCCAGCAGTGAGCGGGGGGCGCAGGAGGATGAGCAGTTCTTC
TRBD1	TRBJ2-7	NA	TRBV7-2	CASSSTRDRVSEQYF	TGTGCCAGCAGCTCGACCCGGGACAGGGTTAGCGAGCAGTACTTC
TRBD1	TRBJ1-1	few	TRBV7-9	CASSRPRTGYTEAFF	TGTGCCAGCAGCCGACCAAGGACAGGTTACACTGAAGCTTTCTTT
NA	TRBJ1-3	NA	TRBV30	CASDSTSGNTIYF	TGTGCCTCGGACAGTACCTCTGGAAACACCATATATTTT
NA	TRBJ2-2	NA	TRBV7-2	CASSLEARETGELFF	TGTGCCAGCAGCTTAGAGGCTAGAGAGACCGGGGAGCTGTTTTTT
NA	TRBJ2-5	NA	TRBV7-3	CATARGAEETQYF	TGTGCCACCGCACGGGGGGCTGAGGAGACCCAGTACTTC
NA	TRBJ1-2	NA	TRBV7-2	CASSTTEDGNGYTF	TGTGCCAGCAGCACGACGGAGGATGGGAATGGCTACACCTTC
TRBD1	TRBJ2-2	NA	TRBV2	CASSVTGTGNTGELFF	TGTGCCAGCAGTGTTACCGGGACAGGGAACACCGGGGAGCTGTTTTTT
TRBD1	TRBJ1-5	few	TRBV4-3	CASSQPGTGCNQPQHF	TGCGCCAGCAGCCAGCCCGGGACAGGATGCAATCAGCCCCAGCATTTT
TRBD2	TRBJ2-3	few	TRBV30	CAWSGGLAGRTDTQYF	TGTGCCTGGAGTGGGGGACTAGCGGGACGCACAGATACGCAGTATTTT
TRBD1	TRBJ1-2	few	TRBV6-1	CASSQRTGLGYTF	TGTGCCAGCAGCCAACGGACAGGGTTGGGCTACACCTTC
TRBD2	TRBJ2-7	few	TRBV4-2	CASSQEIAGGREQYF	TGTGCCAGCAGCCAAGAAATAGCGGGGGGGAGGGAGCAGTACTTC
NA	TRBJ2-5	NA	TRBV7-2	CASSLELLETQYF	TGTGCCAGCAGCTTGGAGTTGCTAGAGACCCAGTACTTC
NA	TRBJ2-7	NA	TRBV5-1	CASSLVASDEQYF	TGCGCCAGCAGCTTGGTGGCCAGCGACGAGCAGTACTTC